The 5 T cell receptor beta chains below all came from one sample that was sequenced in a study of T cell responses to AZD1222 COVID-19 vaccine. Sequencing was performed with immunoSEQ multiplex PCR; in TCRdb, only in-frame clones are kept and a portion is missing. The top ten clones hold less than 4% of a sample with 87,000 or so clones, about 89% of them seen once. The input for sequencing was peripheral blood, taken on day 0 of AZD1222 vaccination. These receptors were obtained from an adult in good health.

CDR3 nucleotides: TGTGCCAGCAGTTCAACAGGGGTCTATGGCTACACCTTC. Translated: CASSSTGVYGYTF. This sequence joins TRBV28 and TRBJ1-2, with 7 nucleotides matching TRBD1. This CDR3 is built from 13 residues. V gave up 4 bases and J gave up 4 bases; unmatched junction bases: 3. The germline CDR1 and CDR2 sequences are MDHEN and SYDVKM.

This clone was counted a single time. The chain employs TRBV19 and TRBJ1-6; D uncertain. The CDR3 loop spans 12 amino acids. The V gene lost 5 bases and the J gene lost 13 bases, with 12 bases spanning the gap. In germline, CDR1 is LNHDA, CDR2 SQIVND (reference sequence). The CDR3 reads CASSSSGSPLHF. CDR3 bases: TGTGCCAGTAGTTCCTCGGGGTCGCCCCTCCACTTT.

This clone appeared a single time. The chain links TRBV4-2 to TRBJ2-5; no firm D call. Trimming pared 6 bases from V and 2 bases from J, leaving 7 bases between. This CDR3 is 12 amino acids long. CDR1 is LGHNA and CDR2 is YNFKEQ in the germline V gene. CDR3 coding DNA: TGTGCCAGCAGAAGCGTACAAGAGACCCAGTACTTC. Amino acids: CASRSVQETQYF.

The rearrangement uses TRBV9 and TRBJ1-6, with D hard to call. Germline CDR1 SGDLS, CDR2 YYNGEE. The germline V and J ends were trimmed by 2 bases and 8 bases, with 14 bases remaining between them. The CDR3 loop spans 15 amino acids. CDR3 coding DNA: TGTGCCAGCAGCGTTGAAGTTTCCTCCTATTCACCCCTCCACTTT. Encoded protein: CASSVEVSSYSPLHF.

This clone was counted a few times. J is TRBJ1-2 and V is TRBV5-4; TRBD1 matches 7 bases. The length of the CDR3 is 14 residues. The V and J ends lost 5 bases and 3 bases, in that order; junction bases with no gene match: 7. CDR1 is SGHNT, CDR2 YYREEE, per germline (reference sequence). DNA of the CDR3: TGTGCCAGCAGATCCGACAGGGCCGACTATGGCTACACCTTC. It yields the protein CASRSDRADYGYTF.